A selection of T cell receptor beta chains follows, all from one sample in a study of human T cells and chemical hapten exposure. TCRdb used MiXCR to reprocess the RACE reads, holding one entry per CDR3 protein. Of 75,000 to 100,000 distinct CDR3 sequences in the sample, 12% were seen once. The input for sequencing was whole blood, taken in connection with sensitization to the hapten diphenylcyclopropenone (DPC). Source of these receptors: a woman aged 55-69 years with alopecia areata. Some clones in this sample may be carry-over from other donors' samples. CDR3s include the opening cysteine and the closing phenylalanine or tryptophan. D genes are given only for firm matches. Clone size is given for some rows only: seen once, a few or many times, or a class if the clone is expanded.

J gene: TRBJ2-1; clone size: -; D gene: TRBD1; V gene: TRBV13; CDR3 protein: CASSSPGTGWNEQFF; CDR3 DNA: TGTGCCAGCAGCTCCCCCGGGACAGGGTGGAATGAGCAGTTCTTC
J gene: TRBJ1-5; clone size: -; D gene: -; V gene: TRBV19; CDR3 protein: CASSIRHEGSAPQHF; CDR3 DNA: TGTGCCAGTAGTATACGACACGAGGGTAGTGCGCCCCAGCATTTT
J gene: TRBJ2-7; clone size: many; D gene: -; V gene: TRBV19; CDR3 protein: CASSTSRFEQYF; CDR3 DNA: TGTGCCAGTAGTACGTCGAGATTCGAGCAGTACTTC
J gene: TRBJ1-4; clone size: -; D gene: -; V gene: TRBV2; CDR3 protein: CASSWATGSNEKLFF; CDR3 DNA: TGTGCCAGCAGCTGGGCGACGGGCTCTAATGAAAAACTGTTTTTT
J gene: TRBJ2-2; clone size: many; D gene: -; V gene: TRBV7-6; CDR3 protein: CASSVRYRRTGELFF; CDR3 DNA: TGTGCCAGCAGCGTAAGATATCGCCGGACCGGGGAGCTGTTTTTT
J gene: TRBJ2-3; clone size: many; D gene: TRBD2; V gene: TRBV7-3; CDR3 protein: CASSVAGGSSTDTQYF; CDR3 DNA: TGTGCCAGCAGTGTAGCGGGGGGATCTAGCACAGATACGCAGTATTTT
J gene: TRBJ2-3; clone size: many; D gene: -; V gene: TRBV5-1; CDR3 protein: CASSFGGDTQYF; CDR3 DNA: TGCGCCAGCAGCTTTGGGGGAGATACGCAGTATTTT
J gene: TRBJ2-3; clone size: many; D gene: -; V gene: TRBV29-1; CDR3 protein: CSVEALTAIPSDTQYF; CDR3 DNA: TGCAGCGTTGAAGCTCTCACAGCGATCCCATCAGATACGCAGTATTTT
J gene: TRBJ1-1; clone size: many; D gene: -; V gene: TRBV7-6; CDR3 protein: CASSNIGRGGTEAFF; CDR3 DNA: TGTGCCAGCAGCAACATAGGTCGTGGGGGCACTGAAGCTTTCTTT
J gene: TRBJ1-2; clone size: many; D gene: -; V gene: TRBV2; CDR3 protein: CASNPETNYGYTF; CDR3 DNA: TGTGCCAGCAACCCTGAAACTAACTATGGCTACACCTTC
J gene: TRBJ2-4; clone size: -; D gene: -; V gene: TRBV29-1; CDR3 protein: CSVEDPKNIQYF; CDR3 DNA: TGCAGCGTTGAAGATCCCAAAAACATTCAGTACTTC
J gene: TRBJ1-6; clone size: many; D gene: TRBD1; V gene: TRBV2; CDR3 protein: CASRSWTGDNSPLHF; CDR3 DNA: TGTGCCAGCAGGTCCTGGACAGGGGATAATTCACCCCTCCACTTT
J gene: TRBJ2-1; clone size: -; D gene: -; V gene: TRBV5-1; CDR3 protein: CASSLERSYNEQFF; CDR3 DNA: TGCGCCAGCAGCTTGGAGCGCTCCTACAATGAGCAGTTCTTC
J gene: TRBJ2-1; clone size: -; D gene: -; V gene: TRBV20-1; CDR3 protein: CSARGAQLTDEQFF; CDR3 DNA: TGCAGTGCTAGGGGCGCCCAACTAACGGATGAGCAGTTCTTC
J gene: TRBJ1-1; clone size: few; D gene: -; V gene: TRBV29-1; CDR3 protein: CTPGGNVGFTEAFF; CDR3 DNA: TGCACCCCCGGGGGAAACGTGGGGTTCACTGAAGCTTTCTTT
J gene: TRBJ1-5; clone size: -; D gene: TRBD1; V gene: TRBV7-2; CDR3 protein: CASRPTGSSNQPQHF; CDR3 DNA: TGTGCCAGCAGACCGACAGGGAGCAGCAATCAGCCCCAGCATTTT
J gene: TRBJ2-1; clone size: -; D gene: -; V gene: TRBV5-4; CDR3 protein: CASSLSGSSYNEQFF; CDR3 DNA: TGTGCCAGCAGCTTGTCAGGGAGCTCCTACAATGAGCAGTTCTTC
J gene: TRBJ1-5; clone size: -; D gene: TRBD1; V gene: TRBV7-9; CDR3 protein: CASSLSGGPQHF; CDR3 DNA: TGTGCCAGCAGCTTATCAGGGGGCCCCCAGCATTTT
J gene: TRBJ1-2; clone size: -; D gene: -; V gene: TRBV12-3/TRBV12-4; CDR3 protein: CASRQNYGYTF; CDR3 DNA: TGTGCCAGCCGACAGAACTATGGCTACACCTTC
J gene: TRBJ2-2; clone size: -; D gene: -; V gene: TRBV11-2; CDR3 protein: CASSPQNGYTGELFF; CDR3 DNA: TGTGCCAGCAGCCCCCAAAATGGCTACACCGGGGAGCTGTTTTTT
J gene: TRBJ2-5; clone size: many; D gene: -; V gene: TRBV3-1; CDR3 protein: CASSSGDIQETQYF; CDR3 DNA: TGTGCCAGCAGCTCCGGAGATATCCAAGAGACCCAGTACTTC
J gene: TRBJ2-5; clone size: many; D gene: -; V gene: TRBV5-1; CDR3 protein: CASRTSPSGYQETQYF; CDR3 DNA: TGCGCCAGCAGGACCTCCCCCAGCGGCTACCAAGAGACCCAGTACTTC